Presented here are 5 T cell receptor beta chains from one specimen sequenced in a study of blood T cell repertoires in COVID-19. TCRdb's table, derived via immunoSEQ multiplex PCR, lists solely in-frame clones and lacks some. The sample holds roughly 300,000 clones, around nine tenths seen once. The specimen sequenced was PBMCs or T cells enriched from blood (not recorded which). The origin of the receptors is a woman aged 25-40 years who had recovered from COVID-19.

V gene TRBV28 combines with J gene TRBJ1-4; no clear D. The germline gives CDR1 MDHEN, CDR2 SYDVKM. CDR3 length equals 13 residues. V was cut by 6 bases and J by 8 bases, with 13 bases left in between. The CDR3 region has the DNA TGTGCCAGCAGCTTCTCCCGAGGGGAAAAACTGTTTTTT. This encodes CASSFSRGEKLFF.

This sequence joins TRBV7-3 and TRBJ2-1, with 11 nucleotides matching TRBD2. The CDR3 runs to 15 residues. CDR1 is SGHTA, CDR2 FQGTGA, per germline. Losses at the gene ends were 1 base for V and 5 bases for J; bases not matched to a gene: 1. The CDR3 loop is CASSLRGLADNEQFF. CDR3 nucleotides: TGTGCCAGCAGCTTAAGGGGACTAGCGGACAATGAGCAGTTCTTC.

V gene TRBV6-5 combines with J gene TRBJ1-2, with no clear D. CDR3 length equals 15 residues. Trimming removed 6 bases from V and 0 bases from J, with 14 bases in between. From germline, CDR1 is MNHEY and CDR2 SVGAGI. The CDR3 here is CASRPTLPANYGYTF. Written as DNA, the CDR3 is TGTGCCAGCAGGCCCACCCTGCCAGCTAACTATGGCTACACCTTC.

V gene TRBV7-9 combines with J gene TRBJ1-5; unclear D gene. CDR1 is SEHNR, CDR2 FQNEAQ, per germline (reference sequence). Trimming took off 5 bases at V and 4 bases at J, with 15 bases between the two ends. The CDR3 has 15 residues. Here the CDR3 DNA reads TGTGCCAGCAGCAACGGGCGCCGGGATAATCAGCCCCAGCATTTT. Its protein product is CASSNGRRDNQPQHF.

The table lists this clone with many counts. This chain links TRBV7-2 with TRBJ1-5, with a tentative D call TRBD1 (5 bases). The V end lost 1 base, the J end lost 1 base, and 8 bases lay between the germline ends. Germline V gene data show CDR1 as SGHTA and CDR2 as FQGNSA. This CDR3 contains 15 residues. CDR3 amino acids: CASSLEGVSNQPQHF. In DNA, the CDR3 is TGTGCCAGCAGCTTAGAAGGGGTCAGCAATCAGCCCCAGCATTTT.